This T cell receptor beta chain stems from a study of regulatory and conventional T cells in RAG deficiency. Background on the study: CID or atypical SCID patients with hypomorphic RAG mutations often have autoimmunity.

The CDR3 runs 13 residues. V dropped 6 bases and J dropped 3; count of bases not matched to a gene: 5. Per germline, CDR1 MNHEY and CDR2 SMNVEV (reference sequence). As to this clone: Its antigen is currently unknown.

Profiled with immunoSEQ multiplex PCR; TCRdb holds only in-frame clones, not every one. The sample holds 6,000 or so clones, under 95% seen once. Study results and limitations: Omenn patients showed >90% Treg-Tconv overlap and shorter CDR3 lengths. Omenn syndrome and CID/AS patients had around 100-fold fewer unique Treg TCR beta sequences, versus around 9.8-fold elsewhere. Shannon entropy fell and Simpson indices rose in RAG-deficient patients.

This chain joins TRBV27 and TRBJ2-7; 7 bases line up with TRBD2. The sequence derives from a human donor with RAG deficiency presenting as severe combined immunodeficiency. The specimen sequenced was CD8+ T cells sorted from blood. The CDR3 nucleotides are TGTGCCAGCAGCGCGGGAGATGGCTACGAGCAGTACTTC. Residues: CASSAGDGYEQYF.